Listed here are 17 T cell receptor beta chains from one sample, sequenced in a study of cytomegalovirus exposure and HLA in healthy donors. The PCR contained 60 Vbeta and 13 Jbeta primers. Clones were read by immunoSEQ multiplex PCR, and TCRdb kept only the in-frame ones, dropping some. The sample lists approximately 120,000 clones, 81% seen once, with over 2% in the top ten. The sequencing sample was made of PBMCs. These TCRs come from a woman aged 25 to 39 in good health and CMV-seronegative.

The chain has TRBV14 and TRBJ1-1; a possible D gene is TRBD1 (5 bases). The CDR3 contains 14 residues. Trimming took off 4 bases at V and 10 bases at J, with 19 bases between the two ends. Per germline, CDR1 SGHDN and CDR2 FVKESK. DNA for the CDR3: TGTGCCAGCAGCCTGGGGGGAACTTTTACCGGAGCTTTCTTT. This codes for CASSLGGTFTGAFF.

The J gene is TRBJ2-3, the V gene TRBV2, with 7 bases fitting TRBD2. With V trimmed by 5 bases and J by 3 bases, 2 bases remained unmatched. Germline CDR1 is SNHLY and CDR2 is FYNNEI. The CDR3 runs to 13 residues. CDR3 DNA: TGTGCCAGCAGTAACGGGGGGACAGATACGCAGTATTTT. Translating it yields CASSNGGTDTQYF.

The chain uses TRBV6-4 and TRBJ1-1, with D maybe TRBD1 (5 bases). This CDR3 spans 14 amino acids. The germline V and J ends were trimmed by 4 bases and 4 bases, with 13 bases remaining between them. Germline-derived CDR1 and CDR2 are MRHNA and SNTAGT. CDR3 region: CASSAGRVGTEAFF. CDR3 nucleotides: TGTGCCAGCAGTGCGGGCAGGGTGGGCACTGAAGCTTTCTTT.

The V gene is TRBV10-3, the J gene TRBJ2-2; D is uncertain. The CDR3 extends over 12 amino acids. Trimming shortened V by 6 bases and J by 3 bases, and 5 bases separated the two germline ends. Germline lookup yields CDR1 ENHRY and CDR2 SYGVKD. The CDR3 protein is CAISPYTGELFF. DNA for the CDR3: TGTGCCATCAGCCCCTACACCGGGGAGCTGTTTTTT.

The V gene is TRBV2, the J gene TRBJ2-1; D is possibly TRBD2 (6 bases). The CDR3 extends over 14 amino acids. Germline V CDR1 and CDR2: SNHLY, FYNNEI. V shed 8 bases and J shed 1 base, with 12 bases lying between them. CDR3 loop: CASSLRGSYNEQFF. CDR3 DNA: TGTGCCAGCTCCTTGCGGGGTTCCTACAATGAGCAGTTCTTC.

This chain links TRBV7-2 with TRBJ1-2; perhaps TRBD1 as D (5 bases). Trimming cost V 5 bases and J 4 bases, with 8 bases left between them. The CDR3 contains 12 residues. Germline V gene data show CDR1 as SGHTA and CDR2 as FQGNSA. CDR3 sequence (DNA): TGTGCCAGCAGCCGAGACAGCTATGGCTACACCTTC. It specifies CASSRDSYGYTF.

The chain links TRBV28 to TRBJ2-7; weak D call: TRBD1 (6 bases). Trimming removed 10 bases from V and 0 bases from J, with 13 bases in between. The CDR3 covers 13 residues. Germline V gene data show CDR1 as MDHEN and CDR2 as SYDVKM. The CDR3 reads CATKGESSYEQYF. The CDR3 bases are TGTGCCACTAAGGGGGAGAGCTCCTACGAGCAGTACTTC.

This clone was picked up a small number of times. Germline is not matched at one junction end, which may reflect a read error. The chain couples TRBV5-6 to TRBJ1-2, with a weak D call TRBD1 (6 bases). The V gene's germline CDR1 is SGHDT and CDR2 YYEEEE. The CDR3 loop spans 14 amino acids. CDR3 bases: TGTGCCAGCAGTTCGACCTGGACAGCTACCCAACCGTTCTTC. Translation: CASSSTWTATQPFF.

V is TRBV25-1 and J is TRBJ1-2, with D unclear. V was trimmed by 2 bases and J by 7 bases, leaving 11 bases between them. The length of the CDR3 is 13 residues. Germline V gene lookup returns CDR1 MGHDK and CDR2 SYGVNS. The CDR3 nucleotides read TGTGCCAGCAGTGAACCAGGATTGGGTGGCTACACCTTC. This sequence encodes CASSEPGLGGYTF.

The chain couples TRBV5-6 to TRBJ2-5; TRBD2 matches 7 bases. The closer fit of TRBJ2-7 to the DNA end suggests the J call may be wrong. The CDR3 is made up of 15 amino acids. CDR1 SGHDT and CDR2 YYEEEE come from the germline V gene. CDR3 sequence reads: CASSLEGGRWYEQYF. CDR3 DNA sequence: TGTGCCAGCAGCTTGGAGGGAGGGCGGTGGTACGAGCAGTACTTC.

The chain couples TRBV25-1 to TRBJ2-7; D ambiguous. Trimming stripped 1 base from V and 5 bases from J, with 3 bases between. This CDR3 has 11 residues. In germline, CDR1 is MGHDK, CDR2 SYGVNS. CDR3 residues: CASSEFNEQYF. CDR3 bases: TGTGCCAGCAGTGAATTTAACGAGCAGTACTTC.

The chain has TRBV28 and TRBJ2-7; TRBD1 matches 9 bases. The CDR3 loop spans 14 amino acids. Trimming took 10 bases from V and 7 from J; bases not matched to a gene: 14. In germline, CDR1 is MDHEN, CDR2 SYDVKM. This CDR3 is CATETPQGAEEQYF. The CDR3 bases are TGTGCCACAGAAACGCCACAGGGGGCGGAGGAGCAGTACTTC.

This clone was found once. The CDR3 reads CASSALAGGGGEQFF. In DNA, the CDR3 is TGTGCCAGCAGCGCACTAGCGGGAGGCGGCGGTGAGCAGTTCTTC. This chain connects TRBV9 to TRBJ2-1; 12 bases agree with TRBD2. This CDR3 contains 15 residues. CDR1 SGDLS and CDR2 YYNGEE come from the germline V gene. V gave up 3 bases and J gave up 9 bases; unmatched junction bases: 7. The variable domain in full, with the rest retrieved from reference TRBV9 and TRBJ2-1, is DSGVTQTPKHLITATGQRVTLRCSPRSGDLSVYWYQQSLDQGLQFLIQYYNGEERAKGNILERFSAQQFPDLHSELNLSSLELGDSALYFCASSALAGGGGEQFFGPGTRLTVL.

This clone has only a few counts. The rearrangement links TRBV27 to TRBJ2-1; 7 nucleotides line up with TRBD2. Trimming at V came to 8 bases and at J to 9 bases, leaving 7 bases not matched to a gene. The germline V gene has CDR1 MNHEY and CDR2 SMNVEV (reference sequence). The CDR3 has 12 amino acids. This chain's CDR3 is CASGGTIGEQFF. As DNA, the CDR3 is TGTGCCAGCGGGGGGACTATAGGTGAGCAGTTCTTC.

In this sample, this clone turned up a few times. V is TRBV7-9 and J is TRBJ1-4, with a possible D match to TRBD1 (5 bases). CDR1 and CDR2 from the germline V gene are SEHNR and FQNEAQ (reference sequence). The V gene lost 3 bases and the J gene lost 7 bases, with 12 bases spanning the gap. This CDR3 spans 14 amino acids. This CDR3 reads CASSFGQGGEKLFF. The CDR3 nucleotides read TGTGCCAGCAGCTTCGGGCAGGGCGGTGAAAAACTGTTTTTT.

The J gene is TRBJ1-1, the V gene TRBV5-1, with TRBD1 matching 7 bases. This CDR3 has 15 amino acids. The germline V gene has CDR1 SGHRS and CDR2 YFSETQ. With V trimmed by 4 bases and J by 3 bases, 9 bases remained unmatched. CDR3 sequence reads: CASSPDRYGDTEAFF. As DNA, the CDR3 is TGCGCCAGCAGCCCGGACAGGTACGGTGACACTGAAGCTTTCTTT.

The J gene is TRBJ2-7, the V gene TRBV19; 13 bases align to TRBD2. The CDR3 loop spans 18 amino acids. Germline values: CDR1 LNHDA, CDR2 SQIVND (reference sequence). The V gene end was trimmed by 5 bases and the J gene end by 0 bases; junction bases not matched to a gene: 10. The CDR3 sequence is CASSSRLAGGPTSYEQYF. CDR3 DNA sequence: TGTGCCAGTAGTTCCCGACTAGCGGGGGGTCCTACCTCCTACGAGCAGTACTTC.